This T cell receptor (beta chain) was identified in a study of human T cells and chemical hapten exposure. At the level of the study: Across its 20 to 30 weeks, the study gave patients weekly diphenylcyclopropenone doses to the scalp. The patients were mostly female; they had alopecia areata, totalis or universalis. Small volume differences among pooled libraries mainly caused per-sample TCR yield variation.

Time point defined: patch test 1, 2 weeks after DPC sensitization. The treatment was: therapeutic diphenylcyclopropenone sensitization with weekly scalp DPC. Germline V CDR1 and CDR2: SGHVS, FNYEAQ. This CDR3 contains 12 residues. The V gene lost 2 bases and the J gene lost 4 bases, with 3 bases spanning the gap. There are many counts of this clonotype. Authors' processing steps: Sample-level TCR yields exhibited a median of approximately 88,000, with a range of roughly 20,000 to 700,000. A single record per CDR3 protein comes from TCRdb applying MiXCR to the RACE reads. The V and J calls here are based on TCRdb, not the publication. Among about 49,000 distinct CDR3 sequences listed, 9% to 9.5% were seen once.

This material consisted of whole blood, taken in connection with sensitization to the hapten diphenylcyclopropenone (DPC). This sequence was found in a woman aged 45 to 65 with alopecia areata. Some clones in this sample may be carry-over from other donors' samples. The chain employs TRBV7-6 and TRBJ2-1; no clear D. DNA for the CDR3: TGTGCCAGCAGCTTACGGTACAATGAGCAGTTCTTC. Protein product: CASSLRYNEQFF.